Listed below are T cell receptor beta chains from one sample, sequenced in a study of metastatic and nonmetastatic thyroid tumors. TCRdb redid the clone calls on the PCR reads using MiXCR. The sample carries 15,000 to 20,000 clones, less than 35% recorded once. The sample consisted of tumor tissue. The source is a female donor with papillary thyroid cancer or a benign thyroid nodule (not recorded which). Some clones in this sample may be carry-over from other donors' samples. The CDR3 runs from the conserved cysteine through the conserved F or W. Each record gives: clone size, D gene, V gene, J gene, CDR3 DNA, CDR3 protein. D genes are given only for firm matches. For some rows the clone size is stated as once, few or many, or as a class when expanded; others skip it.

size: .
D: TRBD2
V: TRBV20-1
J: TRBJ2-1
DNA: TGCAGTGCTAGGCGGGGGGGATATATATACAATGAACAGCTCTTC
CDR3: CSARRGGYIYNEQLF

size: .
D: .
V: TRBV4-2
J: TRBJ2-3
DNA: TGTGCCAGCAGCCCCCCGGGGGAAATCGATACGCAGTATTTT
CDR3: CASSPPGEIDTQYF

size: few
D: TRBD1
V: TRBV28
J: TRBJ1-5
DNA: TGTGCCAGCAGTACCGGCGGGCCGGGACAGGGGGCCCAGCCCCAGCATTTT
CDR3: CASSTGGPGQGAQPQHF

size: few
D: TRBD2
V: TRBV28
J: TRBJ2-1
DNA: TGTGCCAGCAGTGCCGGAGGGACTAGCAGCAATGAGCAGTTCTTC
CDR3: CASSAGGTSSNEQFF

size: few
D: .
V: TRBV9
J: TRBJ2-7
DNA: TGTGCCAGCAGCGTAGGGACAGATTGGGGCGAGCAGTACTTC
CDR3: CASSVGTDWGEQYF

size: many
D: TRBD1
V: TRBV30
J: TRBJ2-2
DNA: TGTGCCTGGAGTCGGACAGGGGGCACCGGGGAGCTGTTTTTT
CDR3: CAWSRTGGTGELFF

size: medium-sized
D: .
V: TRBV5-1
J: TRBJ1-4
DNA: TGCGCCAGCAGCTTGTACCGGGGGCTAGACGAAAAACTGTTTTTT
CDR3: CASSLYRGLDEKLFF

size: few
D: .
V: TRBV11-3
J: TRBJ1-1
DNA: TGTGCCAGCAGCTTAGATAGGGGAGGCACTGAAGCTTTCTTT
CDR3: CASSLDRGGTEAFF

size: .
D: TRBD1
V: TRBV6-1
J: TRBJ2-7
DNA: TGTGCCAGCAGCTCTACGGACAGGGTGGCCTACGAGCAGTACTTC
CDR3: CASSSTDRVAYEQYF

size: .
D: .
V: TRBV7-2
J: TRBJ1-2
DNA: TGTGCCAGCAGACGGGGTTTCTTGAGGGGTGAGGGCTACACCTTT
CDR3: CASRRGFLRGEGYTF

size: .
D: .
V: TRBV3-1
J: TRBJ2-3
DNA: TGTGCCAGCAGCCGAGTACTGGGCCATCAGCAGTATTTT
CDR3: CASSRVLGHQQYF

size: .
D: TRBD2
V: TRBV10-2
J: TRBJ2-1
DNA: TGCGCCAGCACCATAGGACTAGACGGCTACAATGAGCAGTTCTTC
CDR3: CASTIGLDGYNEQFF

size: few
D: .
V: TRBV6-5
J: TRBJ1-5
DNA: TGTGCCAGCAGTTATACGGGGGGTAACAATCAGCCCCAGCATTTT
CDR3: CASSYTGGNNQPQHF

size: .
D: .
V: TRBV20-1
J: TRBJ2-7
DNA: TGCAGTGCTAGGGATTCTACGGACAGCTCCTACGAGCAGTACTTC
CDR3: CSARDSTDSSYEQYF

size: many
D: .
V: TRBV29-1
J: TRBJ1-1
DNA: TGCAGCGTTGCCACATATACCGGGACTGAAGCTTTCTTT
CDR3: CSVATYTGTEAFF

size: .
D: .
V: TRBV5-1
J: TRBJ1-5
DNA: TGCGCCAGCAGCTCGGACGGTAGCAATCAGCCCCAGCATTTT
CDR3: CASSSDGSNQPQHF

size: .
D: TRBD1
V: TRBV11-3
J: TRBJ1-5
DNA: TGTGCCAGCTCAAAGGGCAGGGGGCAGCAGCCCCAGCATTTT
CDR3: CASSKGRGQQPQHF

size: few
D: .
V: TRBV2
J: TRBJ2-3
DNA: TGTGCCAGCAGCGAAACTACCACAGATACGCAGTATTTT
CDR3: CASSETTTDTQYF

size: .
D: .
V: TRBV25-1
J: TRBJ2-2
DNA: TGTGCCAGCATTGAGCTCGGAGGGACGGCAACCGGGGAGCTGTTTTTT
CDR3: CASIELGGTATGELFF

size: few
D: .
V: TRBV5-1
J: TRBJ2-1
DNA: TGCGCCAGCAGCTCCCGACCCGTTGTTGGCTACAATGAGCAGTTCTTC
CDR3: CASSSRPVVGYNEQFF

size: .
D: TRBD2
V: TRBV5-1
J: TRBJ2-1
DNA: TGCGCCAGCAGCACTCTAGCGGGAGTAGGGAATGAGCAGTTCTTC
CDR3: CASSTLAGVGNEQFF

size: many
D: .
V: TRBV5-8
J: TRBJ2-2
DNA: TGTGCCAGCAGCCGACGGGGGGCGGGCACCGGGGAGCTGTTTTTT
CDR3: CASSRRGAGTGELFF

size: many
D: .
V: TRBV20-1
J: TRBJ2-3
DNA: TGCAGTGCTAGAGCTTTAGCGGATTTAAGCACAGATACGCAGTATTTT
CDR3: CSARALADLSTDTQYF

size: many
D: TRBD1
V: TRBV6-1
J: TRBJ2-5
DNA: TGTGCCAGCAGGCAAGGGACAGGTATTGCGGAGACCCAGTACTTC
CDR3: CASRQGTGIAETQYF

size: .
D: TRBD1
V: TRBV20-1
J: TRBJ2-2
DNA: TGCAGTGCACCCCGACAGGGGGCTGGCGGGGAGCTGTTTTTT
CDR3: CSAPRQGAGGELFF

size: once
D: .
V: TRBV2
J: TRBJ2-3
DNA: TGTGCCAGCAGTCCCGAACACTTCTGGGGAGATACGCAGTATTTT
CDR3: CASSPEHFWGDTQYF

size: .
D: .
V: TRBV30
J: TRBJ1-6
DNA: TGTGCCTGGAGTGTACTGACAGGCTATAATTCACCCCTCCACTTT
CDR3: CAWSVLTGYNSPLHF

size: .
D: .
V: TRBV6-6
J: TRBJ1-2
DNA: TGTGCCAGCAGTTACTCCAGGGACTATGGCTACACCTTC
CDR3: CASSYSRDYGYTF

size: few
D: .
V: TRBV6-1
J: TRBJ2-3
DNA: TGTGCCAGCAGTGAAGGAAGGCGTATCGGGGATACGCAGTATTTT
CDR3: CASSEGRRIGDTQYF

size: .
D: .
V: TRBV12-5
J: TRBJ2-7
DNA: TGTGCTAGTGGTAACCGGGACGGGCCCTACGAGCATTACTTC
CDR3: CASGNRDGPYEHYF

size: medium-sized
D: .
V: TRBV6-2/TRBV6-3
J: TRBJ1-1
DNA: TGTGCCAGCAGTCTACGGACGGTTACTGAAGCTTTCTTT
CDR3: CASSLRTVTEAFF

size: few
D: .
V: TRBV6-5
J: TRBJ2-6
DNA: TGTGCCAGCAGTTACGCAGGGCTTGGGGCCAACGTCCTGACTTTC
CDR3: CASSYAGLGANVLTF

size: .
D: .
V: TRBV7-2
J: TRBJ1-1
DNA: TGTGCCAGCAGCTTATCGGCCTGGACAGCTGAAGCTTTCTTT
CDR3: CASSLSAWTAEAFF

size: .
D: TRBD2
V: TRBV6-1
J: TRBJ2-1
DNA: TGTGCCAGCAGTCGCGGGACTAGCGGATACAATGAGCAGTTCTTC
CDR3: CASSRGTSGYNEQFF

size: few
D: .
V: TRBV27
J: TRBJ2-1
DNA: TGTGCCAGCAGTTGGAGCACACGGGACTGGAACAATGAGCAGTTCTTC
CDR3: CASSWSTRDWNNEQFF

size: .
D: .
V: TRBV6-6
J: TRBJ1-6
DNA: TGTGCCAGCAGTTACAGGGGATATAATTCACCCCTCCACTTT
CDR3: CASSYRGYNSPLHF

size: once
D: .
V: TRBV30
J: TRBJ1-2
DNA: TGTGCCTGGGGCCTCGGGGGCTCTGGTGGCTACACCTTC
CDR3: CAWGLGGSGGYTF

size: .
D: TRBD1
V: TRBV20-1
J: TRBJ1-2
DNA: TGCAGTGCGCCCGGACAGGAGCGAACTAGTAACTATGGCTACACCTTC
CDR3: CSAPGQERTSNYGYTF

size: .
D: .
V: TRBV7-2
J: TRBJ2-7
DNA: TGTGCCAGCAGCTTGACCAAAAGAGCCTACGAGCAGTACTTC
CDR3: CASSLTKRAYEQYF

size: medium-sized
D: TRBD1
V: TRBV19
J: TRBJ2-6
DNA: TGTGCCAGTAGTATACAAGGACAGGGGGCAGCTGGGGCCAACGTCCTGACTTTC
CDR3: CASSIQGQGAAGANVLTF

size: few
D: TRBD2
V: TRBV4-2
J: TRBJ2-7
DNA: TGTGCCAGCAGCCCAGGGAGCGGGGAAAACTACGAGCAGTACTTC
CDR3: CASSPGSGENYEQYF

size: .
D: .
V: TRBV9
J: TRBJ2-7
DNA: TGTGCCAGCAGCGTAGACCCCGGAGCCTACGAGCAGTACTTC
CDR3: CASSVDPGAYEQYF

size: .
D: TRBD2
V: TRBV20-1
J: TRBJ2-5
DNA: TGCAGTGCTAGAGATTGGTGGGGAGCGGGGGGGCAAGGCCAAGAGACCCAGTACTTC
CDR3: CSARDWWGAGGQGQETQYF

size: .
D: .
V: TRBV20-1
J: TRBJ1-4
DNA: TGCAGTGCTAGAGGGCAGGGAGGTGAAAAACTGTTTTTT
CDR3: CSARGQGGEKLFF

size: .
D: TRBD1
V: TRBV12-3/TRBV12-4
J: TRBJ2-2
DNA: TGTGCCAGCAGTTCCGAGGGGGCAGGAATAATCACCGGGGAGCTGTTTTTT
CDR3: CASSSEGAGIITGELFF

size: .
D: .
V: TRBV20-1
J: TRBJ1-2
DNA: TGCAGTGCTAAGGAGGGCCCGGCGGATGGCTACACCTTC
CDR3: CSAKEGPADGYTF

size: .
D: TRBD1
V: TRBV27
J: TRBJ2-4
DNA: TGTGCCAGCAGTCTACAGGGGGCTGCAAACATTCAGTACTTC
CDR3: CASSLQGAANIQYF

size: .
D: .
V: TRBV2
J: TRBJ1-6
DNA: TGTGCCAGCAGTGGTTCAGCGGACCATTCACCACTCCACTTT
CDR3: CASSGSADHSPLHF

size: .
D: .
V: TRBV4-1
J: TRBJ2-7
DNA: TGCGCCAGCAGCCAAGACATGGGGACTGGGGACAACTACGAGCAGTACTTC
CDR3: CASSQDMGTGDNYEQYF

size: medium-sized
D: TRBD2
V: TRBV6-2/TRBV6-3
J: TRBJ2-3
DNA: TGTGCCAGCAGTTACTCAGTCTTAGCGGGACTCACAGATACGCAGTATTTT
CDR3: CASSYSVLAGLTDTQYF

size: .
D: .
V: TRBV6-4
J: TRBJ2-1
DNA: TGTGCCAGCAGTGACTCAGGGGTGAGCAATGAGCAGTTCTTC
CDR3: CASSDSGVSNEQFF

size: many
D: TRBD1
V: TRBV7-9
J: TRBJ1-4
DNA: TGTGCCAGCAGCCCTACACGGACAGGGGGGAATGAAAAACTGTTTTTT
CDR3: CASSPTRTGGNEKLFF

size: .
D: .
V: TRBV3-1
J: TRBJ2-1
DNA: TGTGCCAGCAGCCGACGGGGCAACTACAATGAGCAGTTCTTC
CDR3: CASSRRGNYNEQFF

size: few
D: .
V: TRBV28
J: TRBJ1-1
DNA: TGTGCCAGCACATTAGCAAGATTGAACACTGAAGCTTTCTTT
CDR3: CASTLARLNTEAFF

size: many
D: .
V: TRBV9
J: TRBJ1-6
DNA: TGTGCCAGCAGCGTAGCCGGGGAATATAATTCACCCCTCCACTTT
CDR3: CASSVAGEYNSPLHF

size: medium-sized
D: TRBD2
V: TRBV12-5
J: TRBJ2-1
DNA: TGTGCTAGTGGTTTGACCGGGACTAGCGCGTACAATGAGCAGTTCTTC
CDR3: CASGLTGTSAYNEQFF

size: .
D: .
V: TRBV15
J: TRBJ1-6
DNA: TGTGCCACCAGAGGGGAGGAATGGTCACCCCTCCACTTT
CDR3: CATRGEEWSPLHF

size: .
D: TRBD1
V: TRBV20-1
J: TRBJ1-2
DNA: TGCAGTGCTAGGCCCACCGGGACAGGGAGCTATGGCTACACCTTC
CDR3: CSARPTGTGSYGYTF

size: .
D: TRBD2
V: TRBV6-2/TRBV6-3
J: TRBJ2-7
DNA: TGTGCCAGCAGTTTCACGGGAGGAGGTTCCTCCCACGAGCAGTACTTC
CDR3: CASSFTGGGSSHEQYF

size: many
D: .
V: TRBV7-9
J: TRBJ2-2
DNA: TGTGCCAGCAGCTCCCTGGGACCGATCACCGGGGAGCTGTTTTTT
CDR3: CASSSLGPITGELFF